Here is one TCR beta chain with its context. Antigen: not known. The Oncomine TCR Beta short-read assay was applied to DNA of cultured CD4+ T cells. MiXCR, applied by TCRdb to the PCR reads, yields one record per CDR3 protein. The profile shows 20,000 to 25,000 distinct CDR3 sequences, about a third of them singletons. Time point described: late sampling 161 to 241 days after vaccination in a few convalescent patients. The treatment denotes: roughly 10-day PBMC culture with coronavirus spike peptide pools or control peptides (ViraFEST assay). A half-volume replacement of the medium with fresh IL-2 medium was performed on days 3 and 7. This record comes from a study of vaccination and CD4 T cells after COVID-19. The CDR3 covers 15 residues. With 5 bases clipped from V and 6 bases from J, the junction kept 10 bases outside the gene matches. Per the germline V gene, CDR1 is SGHTA and CDR2 is FQGTGA.

This specimen was CD4+ T cells from blood, cultured in vitro, taken about 7 months after SARS-CoV-2 vaccination. The chain combines TRBV7-3 with TRBJ2-7; TRBD1 matches at 10 bases. The origin of this receptor is a human donor who had recovered from COVID-19. Written as DNA, the CDR3 is TGTGCCAGCAGCCCGACAGGGGGCTCCTTATCCGAGCAGTACTTC. This sequence encodes CASSPTGGSLSEQYF.